These 10 T cell receptor beta chains were all obtained from the same sample, sequenced in a study of T cell responses to AZD1222 COVID-19 vaccine. Method: immunoSEQ multiplex PCR; TCRdb's copy keeps in-frame clones and lacks some. The data hold some 120,000 clones, with approximately 85% observed a single time. Sequencing used peripheral blood, obtained on day 0 of AZD1222 vaccination. Receptors were obtained from an adult in good health.

The chain uses TRBV4-2 and TRBJ1-4, with D hard to call. Deletions cut 0 bases from V and 4 bases from J, with 9 bases between. The CDR3 length is 15 residues. The germline gives CDR1 LGHNA, CDR2 YNFKEQ. The CDR3 coding sequence is TGTGCCAGCAGCCAAGACGTAGCGGGTAATGAAAAACTGTTTTTT. This codes for CASSQDVAGNEKLFF.

V usage is TRBV30 and J usage is TRBJ1-1; no definite D call. V was pared by 3 bases and J by 7 bases, with 12 bases between. CDR1 is GTSNPN, CDR2 SVGIG, per germline (reference sequence). This CDR3 comprises 12 residues. The CDR3 sequence: CAWSVLGYEAFF. As DNA, the CDR3 is TGTGCCTGGAGCGTGCTGGGGTATGAAGCTTTCTTT.

This sequence joins TRBV18 and TRBJ1-1; TRBD1 matches at 7 bases. V lost 0 bases and J lost 3; bases outside the gene matches: 7. The CDR3 is made up of 16 amino acids. Germline CDR1 and CDR2: KGHSH and LQKENI. As DNA, the CDR3 is TGTGCCAGCTCACCACCAGGGGGCGGAATGTACACTGAAGCTTTCTTT. Translated: CASSPPGGGMYTEAFF.

About this clone itself: An end of the junction does not agree with germline; a read error may underlie this. V is TRBV4-1 and J is TRBJ1-1; tentative D call: TRBD1 (5 bases). Germline V gene data show CDR1 as MGHRA and CDR2 as YSYEKL. There are 17 residues in the CDR3. The CDR3 is CAGSQDGARTPRYVAFF. The CDR3 DNA follows: TGCGCCGGCAGCCAAGATGGGGCGAGGACCCCTCGATACGTAGCTTTCTTT.

This CDR3 is CASSLSPETQYF. The CDR3 DNA sequence: TGTGCCAGCAGCTTGTCACCGGAGACCCAGTACTTC. V and J are TRBV5-5 and TRBJ2-5; D is unresolved. The CDR3 length is 12 residues. CDR1 SGHKS and CDR2 YYEKEE come from the germline V gene (reference sequence). V shed 1 base and J shed 5 bases, with 6 bases lying between them.

V is TRBV30 and J is TRBJ1-6, with unresolved D. The CDR3 has 15 residues. Germline loops: CDR1 GTSNPN, CDR2 SVGIG (reference sequence). Trimming pared 2 bases from V and 7 bases from J, leaving 15 bases between. CDR3 nucleotide sequence: TGTGCCTGGAGTACCCCCCGAGCAGACAATTCACCCCTCCACTTT. This translates into CAWSTPRADNSPLHF.

The rearrangement joins TRBV28 to TRBJ2-7; a weak D match, TRBD1 (5 bases). The V gene lost 3 bases and the J gene lost 4 bases, with 13 bases spanning the gap. Germline V gene lookup returns CDR1 MDHEN and CDR2 SYDVKM. The CDR3 consists of 14 residues. The CDR3 sequence: CASSFSAGWYEQYF. Written as DNA, the CDR3 is TGTGCCAGCAGTTTTTCGGCAGGGTGGTACGAGCAGTACTTC.

This clone appeared once. This chain connects TRBV7-8 to TRBJ1-2; TRBD1 matches at 11 bases. Per the germline V gene, CDR1 is SGHVS and CDR2 is FQNEAQ. The CDR3 length is 18 residues. The ends lost 4 bases at V and 4 bases at J; junction bases unmatched: 14. The CDR3, as DNA: TGTGCCAGCAGCTCCAGGGACTGGGACAGGGGGTCCGGCTATGGCTACACCTTC. Encoded protein: CASSSRDWDRGSGYGYTF.

The chain is built from TRBV18 and TRBJ1-1, with 8 nucleotides matching TRBD1. After removal of 4 bases from V and 4 bases from J, the junction contained 5 bases not matched to a gene. The germline V gene encodes CDR1 KGHSH and CDR2 LQKENI. The CDR3 covers 14 residues. As DNA, the CDR3 is TGTGCCAGCTCACTGGACAGGGAAGGCACTGAAGCTTTCTTT. Its translation is CASSLDREGTEAFF.

This clone was counted a single time. This chain uses TRBV21-1 with TRBJ2-5; the table's D call TRBD1 went unverified against the DNA. TRBV21-1 is labeled a pseudogene. This CDR3 is 17 amino acids long. CDR3 residues: CARITRPTGVSGETQYF. CDR3 DNA sequence: TGTGCCAGGATAACACGACCGACAGGGGTGTCGGGAGAGACCCAGTACTTC.